This T cell receptor beta chain was identified during a study of blood T cell repertoires in COVID-19. Background on the study: Samples came from the United States, Italy and Spain, spanning acute and convalescent COVID-19.

J lost 1 base, V lost 2 bases, and 6 bases had no gene match. CDR3 length equals 16 residues. In germline, CDR1 is KGHSH, CDR2 LQKENI. In the authors' methods: Amplified reference gene primers provided the basis for estimating nucleated cell counts. Libraries were prepared by immunoSEQ multiplex PCR; TCRdb keeps only in-frame clonotypes and omits some of them. V, J and clone size were drawn from that table, and D and trimming were deduced from the DNA. The sample has 250,000 to 300,000 clones; over 80% are singletons. The sequence was obtained from a man aged 55 to 70 who had recovered from COVID-19. The chain carries TRBV18 and TRBJ2-3; 7 bases map to TRBD1. Sequencing input: peripheral blood. The CDR3 DNA follows: TGTGCCAGCTCACCATCTCCCGGGACAGGCACAGATACGCAGTATTTT. This translates into CASSPSPGTGTDTQYF.